A selection of T cell receptor beta chains follows, all from one sample in a study of technical replicates of blood from a handful of donors. Data came from immunoSEQ multiplex PCR; TCRdb stores just in-frame clones and leaves some out. Of tens of thousands of clones listed, less than 99% were seen once; the top ten hold 0.2% to 0.25%. The specimen sequenced was T cells isolated from PBMCs. Receptors originate from a human donor in good health. CDR3s include the opening cysteine and the closing phenylalanine or tryptophan. Each record gives: J gene, D gene, V gene, clone size, CDR3 length, CDR3 protein, CDR3 DNA. A D gene is named only where the DNA matches it firmly. Some rows have no size entry. The others give once, few or many, or a class for an expanded clone.

TRBJ2-5 TRBD2 TRBV5-1 . 13 CASSPGSSGTQYF TGCGCCAGCAGCCCTGGATCTAGCGGGACCCAGTACTTC
TRBJ2-1 . TRBV27 once 14 CASSFAGIDNEQFF TGTGCCAGCAGTTTCGCGGGGATCGACAATGAGCAGTTCTTC
TRBJ2-7 TRBD1 TRBV29-1 . 15 CSVEFRDRVTYEQYF TGCAGCGTTGAATTCCGGGACAGGGTAACCTACGAGCAGTACTTC
TRBJ1-2 TRBD1 TRBV23-1 . 17 CASSQSWQSGQNYGYTF TGCGCCAGCAGTCAGTCCTGGCAGTCGGGACAGAACTATGGCTACACCTTC
TRBJ2-7 TRBD2 TRBV27 . 14 CASSLIGGAYEQYF TGTGCCAGCAGTTTAATTGGGGGGGCCTACGAGCAGTACTTC
TRBJ1-1 TRBD1 TRBV7-9 . 15 CASSIPGTGDTEAFF TGTGCCAGCAGTATACCCGGGACAGGGGACACTGAAGCTTTCTTT
TRBJ2-1 . TRBV11-3 once 15 CASSFRGGFNNEQFF TGTGCCAGCAGCTTTCGTGGAGGATTTAACAATGAGCAGTTCTTC
TRBJ1-5 . TRBV6-6 . 13 CASSRTEDQPQHF TGTGCCAGCAGCCGGACAGAAGATCAGCCCCAGCATTTT
TRBJ1-3 TRBD1 TRBV7-2 . 14 CASSPGTGIDTIYF TGTGCCAGCAGCCCCGGGACAGGAATTGACACCATATATTTT
TRBJ1-3 . TRBV7-9 . 16 CASSAAQTGSGNTIYF TGTGCCAGCAGCGCAGCCCAAACAGGCTCTGGAAACACCATATATTTT
TRBJ1-5 TRBD1 TRBV19 once 16 CASSILGQGENQPQHF TGTGCCAGTAGTATCTTGGGACAGGGGGAAAATCAGCCCCAGCATTTT
TRBJ2-7 . TRBV12-5 . 13 CASGFGVAYEQYF TGTGCTAGTGGTTTCGGGGTAGCTTACGAGCAGTACTTC
TRBJ1-2 TRBD1 TRBV4-3 once 16 CASSQDPRTGASGYTF TGCGCCAGCAGCCAAGATCCCCGGACAGGGGCCTCTGGCTACACCTTC
TRBJ2-7 TRBD1 TRBV13 . 14 CASQVRDRDYEQYF TGTGCCAGCCAGGTCCGAGACAGGGACTACGAGCAGTACTTC
TRBJ2-3 TRBD2 TRBV11-2 . 15 CASSVSGPVTDTQYF TGTGCCAGCAGCGTTAGCGGGCCCGTAACAGATACGCAGTATTTT
TRBJ1-2 . TRBV6-5 once 12 CASRTANYGYTF TGTGCCAGCAGGACAGCAAACTATGGCTACACCTTC
TRBJ2-1 TRBD2 TRBV11-3 . 19 CASSPGWLAGVLDYNEQFF TGTGCCAGCAGCCCGGGTTGGCTAGCGGGAGTGTTGGACTACAATGAGCAGTTCTTC
TRBJ1-5 . TRBV30 . 13 CAWSLDSDQPQHF TGTGCCTGGAGTCTAGACAGCGATCAGCCCCAGCATTTT
TRBJ1-4 TRBD1 TRBV28 . 13 CASSGTGAEKLFF TGTGCCAGCTCCGGGACAGGGGCTGAAAAACTGTTTTTT
TRBJ1-1 TRBD1 TRBV5-6 . 16 CASSLVSGGSNTEAFF TGTGCCAGCAGCTTGGTGTCAGGGGGCTCGAACACTGAAGCTTTCTTT
TRBJ2-5 . TRBV2 . 13 CASSELRGETQYF TGTGCCAGCAGTGAATTAAGGGGAGAGACCCAGTACTTC
TRBJ1-1 . TRBV19 . 13 CASSTGKNTEAFF TGTGCCAGTAGTACAGGGAAGAACACTGAAGCTTTCTTT
TRBJ2-5 . TRBV11-2 . 12 CASRRWSETQYF TGTGCCAGCAGACGTTGGAGTGAGACCCAGTACTTC
TRBJ2-7 . TRBV19 . 14 CASSIGLAPYEQYF TGTGCCAGTAGTATAGGGCTAGCGCCCTACGAGCAGTACTTC
TRBJ2-5 . TRBV2 . 11 CASSLDETQYF TGTGCCAGCTCACTAGACGAGACCCAGTACTTC
TRBJ1-5 . TRBV27 . 13 CASSLPGRQPQHF TGTGCCAGCAGTCTCCCCGGTAGACAGCCCCAGCATTTT
TRBJ2-3 . TRBV25-1 . 14 CASSEYQTPGTQYF TGTGCCAGCAGTGAATATCAGACGCCGGGTACGCAGTATTTT
TRBJ2-2 . TRBV2 . 11 CASSGSGELFF TGTGCCAGCAGTGGTAGCGGGGAGCTGTTTTTT
TRBJ2-2 . TRBV2 once 13 CASGGVYTGELFF TGTGCCAGCGGCGGGGTATACACCGGGGAGCTGTTTTTT
TRBJ2-3 TRBD2 TRBV7-9 . 18 CASSQGLAGHLSTDTQYF TGTGCCAGCAGCCAGGGGCTAGCGGGGCACTTAAGCACAGATACGCAGTATTTT
TRBJ1-2 . TRBV19 . 14 CASSLVETLYGYTF TGTGCCAGTAGTTTAGTGGAGACGTTATATGGCTACACCTTC
TRBJ2-7 TRBD2 TRBV7-9 . 13 CASSLAGLYEQYF TGTGCCAGCAGCCTAGCGGGGCTTTACGAGCAGTACTTC
TRBJ1-1 . TRBV7-9 . 11 CASSFGAEAFF TGTGCCAGCAGCTTCGGGGCTGAAGCTTTCTTT
TRBJ1-5 TRBD1 TRBV18 . 15 CASSSDRGDNQPQHF TGTGCCAGCTCGTCGGACAGGGGCGACAATCAGCCCCAGCATTTT